A single sample gave rise to the 7 T cell receptor beta chains below, sequenced in a study of cytomegalovirus exposure and HLA in healthy donors. A multiplex PCR was run with 60 Vbeta primers and 13 Jbeta primers. The assay was immunoSEQ multiplex PCR, and TCRdb's table has in-frame clones only and misses some. Here the sample spans some 99,000 clones, about 80% being singletons. Sample: PBMCs. These receptors originate from a woman aged 45-59 years in good health and CMV-seropositive.

This clone was observed a handful of times. The J gene is TRBJ2-3, the V gene TRBV5-6, with 8 bases aligning to TRBD2. Trimming at V came to 4 bases and at J to 1 base, leaving 17 bases not matched to a gene. The germline CDR1 and CDR2 sequences are SGHDT and YYEEEE. This CDR3 contains 19 residues. This CDR3 is CASSHPARGGPGGTDTQYF. The CDR3 DNA reads as TGTGCCAGCAGCCACCCCGCTCGCGGGGGGCCGGGTGGCACAGATACGCAGTATTTT.

The J gene is TRBJ2-1, the V gene TRBV9; TRBD2 agrees at 9 bases. The CDR3 extends over 15 amino acids. With 0 bases clipped from V and 3 bases from J, the junction kept 1 base outside the gene matches. The germline gives CDR1 SGDLS, CDR2 YYNGEE. CDR3 DNA sequence: TGTGCCAGCAGCGTAGGCGGGAGGGGCTACAATGAGCAGTTCTTC. Protein sequence: CASSVGGRGYNEQFF.

This chain uses TRBV7-9 with TRBJ2-3; D possibly corresponds to TRBD1 (6 bases). Trimming shortened V by 6 bases and J by 4 bases, and 23 bases separated the two germline ends. The germline V gene has CDR1 SEHNR and CDR2 FQNEAQ (reference sequence). This CDR3 spans 17 amino acids. The DNA for the CDR3 is TGTGCCAGCAGACCTGGGTTGGGGGCCAAGGGCGCAGATACGCAGTATTTT. Translated, it gives CASRPGLGAKGADTQYF.

This clone has just a few counts. CDR3 amino acids: CASSVATEVGSRWGYTF. The CDR3, as DNA: TGTGCCAGCAGCGTAGCTACGGAGGTTGGCAGTCGTTGGGGCTACACCTTC. The chain joins TRBV9 to TRBJ1-2; the D is unclear. Trimming pared 0 bases from V and 8 bases from J, leaving 23 bases between. Germline assignment: CDR1 SGDLS and CDR2 YYNGEE. The CDR3 is 17 amino acids. Variable domain in full (rest from reference TRBV9 and TRBJ1-2): DSGVTQTPKHLITATGQRVTLRCSPRSGDLSVYWYQQSLDQGLQFLIQYYNGEERAKGNILERFSAQQFPDLHSELNLSSLELGDSALYFCASSVATEVGSRWGYTFGSGTRLTVV.

J is TRBJ2-1 and V is TRBV27; 13 bases are a match to TRBD2. V shed 3 bases, J shed 6 bases, and the junction held 2 bases outside the gene matches. This CDR3 spans 15 amino acids. The germline V gene encodes CDR1 MNHEY and CDR2 SMNVEV (reference sequence). The CDR3 sequence is CASSFRTSGSNEQFF. In DNA, the CDR3 is TGTGCCAGCAGTTTCCGGACTAGCGGGAGCAATGAGCAGTTCTTC.

About this clone itself: Germline and junction disagree at one end, which may indicate a read error. The chain is built from TRBV18 and TRBJ2-6, with TRBD2 matching 8 bases. The V gene's germline CDR1 is KGHSH and CDR2 LQKENI. The length of the CDR3 is 18 residues. In DNA, the CDR3 is TGTGCCAGCTCACCAGGCGCGGGAGGACCCTCTGGGGCCAACGGCCTGACTTTC. As protein: CASSPGAGGPSGANGLTF.

This clone was observed a single time. Germline is not matched at one junction end, which may reflect a read error. V is TRBV7-9 and J is TRBJ2-2, with D perhaps matching TRBD1 (6 bases). The CDR3 runs 16 residues. Germline CDR1 reads SEHNR; CDR2 reads FQNEAQ (reference sequence). For the CDR3, the DNA is TGTTCCAGCAGCTTTCCAGGGGTTTCTGGGTCCGGGGAGCTGTTTTTT. As protein: CSSSFPGVSGSGELFF.